The 9 T cell receptor beta chains below were found in one sample sequenced in a study of T cell repertoires in cytomegalovirus infection. Each CDR3 protein is one row after TCRdb ran MiXCR on the reads. The sample includes around 210,000 distinct CDR3 sequences, roughly 6.5% of them seen just once. The sequenced sample was PBMCs. All receptors come from a human donor in good health (CMV status not recorded). Some clones in this sample may be carry-over from other donors' samples.

This clonotype has ten or more counts. The chain combines TRBV7-2 with TRBJ2-2; 11 nucleotides align to TRBD2. This CDR3 has 16 amino acids. J was trimmed by 4 bases and V by 2 bases; bases with no gene match: 3. The V gene's germline CDR1 is SGHTA and CDR2 FQGNSA. The CDR3 region is CASSLRLAGITGELFF. For the CDR3, the DNA is TGTGCCAGCAGCTTACGACTAGCGGGGATCACCGGGGAGCTGTTTTTT.

There are many counts of this clonotype. The chain links TRBV7-2 to TRBJ1-1; 7 positions agree with TRBD1. The CDR3 extends over 15 amino acids. Germline-derived CDR1 and CDR2 are SGHTA and FQGNSA. Unmatched junction bases numbered 8, after V lost 2 bases and J lost 5 bases. CDR3: CASSLLTGSGTEAFF. For the CDR3, the DNA is TGTGCCAGCAGCTTACTGACAGGGTCGGGGACTGAAGCTTTCTTT.

This clonotype showed up many times. The chain carries TRBV5-1 and TRBJ2-3; tentatively, D is TRBD2 (6 bases). Germline V gene data show CDR1 as SGHRS and CDR2 as YFSETQ. The V and J ends lost 0 bases and 13 bases respectively, with 21 bases between them. The CDR3 contains 15 residues. The CDR3 region is CASSLDPGAQNQEYF. In nucleotides, the CDR3 is TGCGCCAGCAGCTTGGACCCGGGAGCGCAGAACCAGGAGTATTTT.

This clonotype has ten or more counts. The chain employs TRBV28 and TRBJ1-2; possibly TRBD1 for D (5 bases). The CDR3 totals 12 residues. CDR1 is MDHEN, CDR2 SYDVKM, per germline. The V end was cut by 1 base, the J end by 11 bases, with 11 bases between. As DNA, the CDR3 is TGTGCCAGCAGTTTATTTGATCAGGGTTACACCTTC. It is translated as CASSLFDQGYTF.

This clonotype was detected many times. The chain has TRBV6-6 and TRBJ2-2; D is tentatively TRBD1 or TRBD2 (5 bases each). Germline assignment: CDR1 MNHNY and CDR2 SVGAGI (reference sequence). The CDR3 is 16 amino acids. The germline V and J ends were trimmed by 0 bases and 1 base, with 9 bases remaining between them. The CDR3, as DNA: TGTGCCAGCAGTTACTCCGGTGGGGGGAACACCGGGGAGCTGTTTTTT. As protein: CASSYSGGGNTGELFF.

In this sample, this clonotype turned up many times. The chain joins TRBV6-2 or TRBV6-3 to TRBJ2-3, with TRBD2 matching 9 bases. CDR3 length: 16 residues. Germline V gene lookup returns CDR1 MNHEY and CDR2 SVGEGT. Unmatched junction bases numbered 7, after V lost 6 bases and J lost 0 bases. CDR3 sequence: CASRGGLARSTDTQYF. CDR3 nucleotides: TGTGCCAGCAGAGGCGGACTAGCGAGAAGCACAGATACGCAGTATTTT.

This clonotype was picked up many times. The chain has TRBV20-1 and TRBJ1-2; 10 nucleotides match TRBD1. This CDR3 comprises 13 residues. J gave up 5 bases and V 7 bases, and 7 bases lay outside the gene matches. Germline CDR1 is DFQATT and CDR2 is SNEGSKA (reference sequence). The CDR3 region has the DNA TGCAGTGTAGTGGGACAGGGGTTATATGGCTACACCTTC. This translates into CSVVGQGLYGYTF.

This clonotype was found many times. The chain recombines TRBV4-2 with TRBJ2-5, with 12 bases aligning to TRBD2. V dropped 0 bases and J dropped 5; count of bases not matched to a gene: 10. The CDR3 contains 18 residues. CDR1 is LGHNA, CDR2 YNFKEQ, per germline. The CDR3 spells CASSQEALAGGGTETQYF. In DNA, the CDR3 is TGTGCCAGCAGCCAAGAAGCACTAGCGGGGGGCGGCACCGAGACCCAGTACTTC.

This clonotype was seen many times. V and J are TRBV29-1 and TRBJ2-5; 9 bases line up with TRBD1. This CDR3 spans 13 amino acids. Losses at the gene ends were 7 bases for V and 3 bases for J; bases not matched to a gene: 6. CDR1 and CDR2 from the germline V gene are SQVTM and ANQGSEA. CDR3 protein: CSGQGGEKETQYF. Here the CDR3 DNA reads TGCAGCGGACAGGGGGGGGAGAAAGAGACCCAGTACTTC.